These 24 T cell receptor beta chains were sequenced from one sample in a study of cytomegalovirus exposure and HLA in healthy donors. PCR was performed using 60 Vbeta and 13 Jbeta primers. The data were produced by immunoSEQ multiplex PCR, yet TCRdb's version contains in-frame clones alone and is incomplete. The sample lists some 100,000 clones, 73% seen once, with around 8.1% in the top ten. The sample consisted of PBMCs. These TCRs come from a man in his forties or fifties in good health and CMV-seronegative.

The chain couples TRBV7-9 to TRBJ2-5; TRBD2 aligns across 8 bases. Germline values: CDR1 SEHNR, CDR2 FQNEAQ (reference sequence). With 1 base clipped from V and 2 bases from J, the junction kept 9 bases outside the gene matches. The CDR3 extends over 17 amino acids. As DNA, the CDR3 is TGTGCCAGCAGCTTAGTACCAGCGGGGGACCTACAAGAGACCCAGTACTTC. Translated: CASSLVPAGDLQETQYF.

V is TRBV10-3 and J is TRBJ2-7, with 8 nucleotides matching TRBD1. The CDR3 totals 11 residues. V was clipped by 4 bases and J by 7 bases; unmatched bases: 0. Germline-derived CDR1 and CDR2 are ENHRY and SYGVKD. The CDR3 spells CAISGQGEQYF. The CDR3 region has the DNA TGTGCCATCAGTGGACAGGGGGAGCAGTACTTC.

The count of this clone is one. The rearrangement joins TRBV5-5 to TRBJ1-1, with D possibly matching TRBD1 (6 bases). CDR3 length equals 15 residues. Deletions cut 3 bases from V and 11 bases from J, with 23 bases between. Germline V CDR1 and CDR2: SGHKS, YYEKEE (reference sequence). The CDR3 coding sequence is TGTGCCAGCAGCTCGGGACAAACACTACCTCCGGGGGCTTTCTTT. Encoded protein: CASSSGQTLPPGAFF.

CDR3 sequence reads: CASSLVAGSYGYTF. The DNA for the CDR3 is TGTGCCAGCAGCTTAGTGGCGGGGTCCTATGGCTACACCTTC. The J gene is TRBJ1-2, the V gene TRBV7-2, with unresolved D. The CDR3 is made up of 14 amino acids. With 1 base removed from V and 4 bases from J, the gap between germline ends came to 10 bases. Germline lookup yields CDR1 SGHTA and CDR2 FQGNSA.

The J gene is TRBJ2-5, the V gene TRBV4-1, with D possibly matching TRBD2 (5 bases). Germline CDR1 and CDR2: MGHRA and YSYEKL. The CDR3 is 13 residues long. V lost 1 base and J lost 4, with 7 bases in between. The CDR3 loop is CASSQGRVETQYF. DNA of the CDR3: TGCGCCAGCAGCCAAGGGCGGGTAGAGACCCAGTACTTC.

The V and J genes are TRBV5-1 and TRBJ2-7; TRBD1 aligns across 9 bases. V shed 2 bases and J 2 bases; nucleotides not matched to a gene: 5. The CDR3 is made up of 15 amino acids. The germline gives CDR1 SGHRS, CDR2 YFSETQ. Here the CDR3 DNA reads TGCGCCAGCAGCTTAGGGACAGGGTCCACCTACGAGCAGTACTTC. Protein sequence: CASSLGTGSTYEQYF.

This sequence joins TRBV4-2 and TRBJ2-3; TRBD1 aligns across 7 bases. Germline-derived CDR1 and CDR2 are LGHNA and YNFKEQ. With V trimmed by 0 bases and J by 6 bases, 12 bases remained unmatched. The CDR3 spans 17 residues. The CDR3 sequence: CASSQDKGQRILDTQYF. The DNA for the CDR3 is TGTGCCAGCAGCCAAGATAAGGGACAGAGGATACTGGATACGCAGTATTTT.

In its sample, this clone was seen a few times. The rearrangement joins TRBV10-3 to TRBJ1-4; D is undetermined. This CDR3 is built from 14 residues. V was trimmed by 0 bases and J by 8 bases, leaving 10 bases between them. Germline V gene sequence: CDR1 ENHRY, CDR2 SYGVKD. The CDR3 loop reads CAISESNQKEKLFF. DNA of the CDR3: TGTGCCATCAGTGAGTCGAATCAGAAGGAAAAACTGTTTTTT.

This clone was seen a few times. The CDR3 DNA reads as TGCGCCAGCAGCCATGCCGGGACAGGGACGGGGGAGCAGTACTTC. Residues: CASSHAGTGTGEQYF. V usage is TRBV4-1 and J usage is TRBJ2-7; TRBD1 matches 9 bases. V lost 3 bases, J lost 7 bases, and 10 bases stayed unmatched. There are 15 residues in the CDR3. The germline CDR1 and CDR2 sequences are MGHRA and YSYEKL.

The chain is built from TRBV7-8 and TRBJ1-1; a possible D gene is TRBD1 (5 bases). Germline V CDR1 and CDR2: SGHVS, FQNEAQ. The CDR3 contains 15 residues. V was cut by 1 base and J by 5 bases, with 14 bases left in between. The CDR3, as DNA: TGTGCCAGCAGCTTAGTGGCAGGGATGAGAACTGAAGCTTTCTTT. Its translation: CASSLVAGMRTEAFF.

The chain recombines TRBV4-1 with TRBJ2-7; possible D gene TRBD2, 5 bases. The CDR3 sequence is 14 residues long. CDR1 is MGHRA, CDR2 YSYEKL, per germline. V was clipped by 0 bases and J by 0 bases, with 6 bases between them. In DNA, the CDR3 is TGCGCCAGCAGCCAAGATGCGGGCTCCTACGAGCAGTACTTC. This sequence encodes CASSQDAGSYEQYF.

The J gene is TRBJ2-5, the V gene TRBV7-8, with 8 positions matching TRBD1. Germline CDR1 reads SGHVS; CDR2 reads FQNEAQ. With 5 bases clipped from V and 2 bases from J, the junction kept 7 bases outside the gene matches. The CDR3 is made up of 15 amino acids. The CDR3 coding sequence is TGTGCCAGCAGCCTGTGGACAGGGCGGCAAGAGACCCAGTACTTC. Its translation: CASSLWTGRQETQYF.

V gene TRBV10-1 combines with J gene TRBJ1-5, with 9 bases fitting TRBD1. Trimming cost V 6 bases and J 3 bases; bases outside gene matches: 6. Germline V gene data show CDR1 as WNHNN and CDR2 as SYGVQD (reference sequence). The CDR3 contains 15 residues. The CDR3, as DNA: TGCGCCAGCAGAAGAGACAGGGGGTACAATCAGCCCCAGCATTTT. Protein: CASRRDRGYNQPQHF.

This chain joins TRBV7-2 and TRBJ2-7, with D perhaps TRBD1 (7 bases). Germline V gene data show CDR1 as SGHTA and CDR2 as FQGNSA. V dropped 2 bases and J dropped 3 bases, with 14 bases sitting between them. This CDR3 region has 15 residues. In DNA form, the CDR3 reads TGTGCCAGCAGCTTAAGACAGGGAGGCGGCTACGAGCAGTACTTC. Encoded protein: CASSLRQGGGYEQYF.

On this clone: Mismatch with germline at one junction end may stem from a read error. J is TRBJ2-1 and V is TRBV11-2; 7 bases are a match to TRBD2. CDR3 length equals 15 residues. Germline values: CDR1 SGHAT, CDR2 FQNNGV. The CDR3 sequence is CASSLCGGLLNEQFF. Here the CDR3 DNA reads TGTGCCAGTAGCTTATGCGGGGGTCTTCTCAATGAGCAGTTCTTC.

The chain recombines TRBV15 with TRBJ1-1, with D unclear. Germline lookup yields CDR1 LNHNV and CDR2 YYDKDF (reference sequence). The CDR3 length is 13 residues. V shed 2 bases and J shed 4 bases, with 8 bases lying between them. The CDR3 loop is CATSRRVPTEAFF. CDR3 coding DNA: TGTGCCACCAGCAGACGGGTGCCCACTGAAGCTTTCTTT.

The rearrangement links TRBV7-2 to TRBJ2-2; D might be TRBD1 (5 bases). V was trimmed by 1 base and J by 1 base, leaving 13 bases between them. The CDR3 contains 17 residues. Germline V gene data show CDR1 as SGHTA and CDR2 as FQGNSA. Here the CDR3 DNA reads TGTGCCAGCAGCTTAGTAGGCCAAGGGGTGAACACCGGGGAGCTGTTTTTT. Translation gives CASSLVGQGVNTGELFF. The entire variable domain, with the rest obtained from reference TRBV7-2 and TRBJ2-2, is as follows: GAGVSQSPSNKVTEKGKDVELRCDPISGHTALYWYRQSLGQGLEFLIYFQGNSAPDKSGLPSDRFSAERTGGSVSTLTIQRTQQEDSAVYLCASSLVGQGVNTGELFFGEGSRLTVL.

The CDR3 reads CASSLGGQSTDTQYF. CDR3 nucleotide sequence: TGTGCCAGCAGCTTAGGGGGACAGTCCACAGATACGCAGTATTTT. This chain joins TRBV11-1 and TRBJ2-3; 7 positions match TRBD1. The CDR3 has 15 amino acids. Germline trimming cut 1 base from V and 2 bases from J; bases unmatched to any gene: 3. CDR1 and CDR2 (germline): SGHAT, FQDESV (reference sequence).

This chain uses TRBV29-1 with TRBJ2-1; a weak D match, TRBD1 (6 bases). Per germline, CDR1 SQVTM and CDR2 ANQGSEA. V was trimmed by 7 bases and J by 6 bases, leaving 16 bases between them. The CDR3 runs to 13 residues. The DNA for the CDR3 is TGCAGCGCCGCCAGGGGTTCCGGCAATGAGCAGTTCTTC. Translated, it gives CSAARGSGNEQFF.

This clone was seen more than once but under ten times. This chain connects TRBV19 to TRBJ1-1, with 8 bases aligning to TRBD1. The germline V gene has CDR1 LNHDA and CDR2 SQIVND (reference sequence). There are 12 residues in the CDR3. V gave up 7 bases and J gave up 5 bases; unmatched junction bases: 3. The CDR3: CASIGQGTEAFF. The DNA for the CDR3 is TGTGCCAGTATAGGACAGGGAACTGAAGCTTTCTTT.

This chain uses TRBV21-1 with TRBJ1-4; the table gives TRBD1 as D, unverified against the DNA. TRBV21-1 is a recognized pseudogene. The CDR3 sequence is 15 residues long. The CDR3: CASSKAPGTNEKLFF. DNA for the CDR3: TGTGCCAGCAGCAAAGCGCCAGGGACTAATGAAAAACTGTTTTTT.

The genes are TRBV25-1 and TRBJ2-3; D is possibly TRBD1 (6 bases). Germline CDR1 and CDR2: MGHDK and SYGVNS. V lost 4 bases and J 0 bases, leaving 17 bases between the germline ends. This CDR3 has 17 residues. The CDR3 DNA follows: TGTGCCAGCAGTGGAAAAGAAAGACAGGCTAGCACAGATACGCAGTATTTT. Translating gives CASSGKERQASTDTQYF.

V is TRBV4-3 and J is TRBJ1-5; 9 nucleotides line up with TRBD1. The CDR3 sequence is 18 residues long. CDR1 and CDR2 (germline): LGHNA, YSLEER. The trim removed 0 bases at V and 2 bases at J, leaving 8 bases unmatched. The CDR3 DNA reads TGCGCCAGCAGCCAAGATTCACAGGGGGCAGGAGGCAATCAGCCCCAGCATTTT. It translates to CASSQDSQGAGGNQPQHF.

The CDR3 nucleotides are TGTGCCAGCAGCTTAGGTGGGAACCAGGCGGACTATACGCAGTATTTT. The encoded protein is CASSLGGNQADYTQYF. The chain joins TRBV7-2 to TRBJ2-3; tentative D call: TRBD2 (5 bases). The CDR3 has 16 amino acids. The ends were cut back, 1 base at V and 7 bases at J, with 18 bases in the middle. Looked up from germline, CDR1 is SGHTA and CDR2 is FQGNSA. The whole variable domain, remainder taken from reference TRBV7-2 and TRBJ2-3, is GAGVSQSPSNKVTEKGKDVELRCDPISGHTALYWYRQSLGQGLEFLIYFQGNSAPDKSGLPSDRFSAERTGGSVSTLTIQRTQQEDSAVYLCASSLGGNQADYTQYFGPGTRLTVL.